These 8 T cell receptor beta chains share one sample of origin, sequenced in a study of blood T cell repertoires in COVID-19. The method was immunoSEQ multiplex PCR; TCRdb's version includes in-frame clones alone and lacks a portion of them. The data contain 100,000 to 150,000 clones, approximately 74% of them singletons. The specimen sequenced was peripheral blood. The receptors shown here come from a man aged 80 or over with COVID-19, enrolled during active disease.

This sequence joins TRBV24-1 and TRBJ2-7; TRBD1 matches 7 bases. The ends lost 3 bases at V and 0 bases at J; junction bases unmatched: 4. This CDR3 is 15 amino acids long. Germline CDR1 KGHDR, CDR2 SFDVKD. CDR3 amino acids: CATSDNSGGSYEQYF. CDR3 coding DNA: TGTGCCACCAGTGATAATTCAGGGGGCTCCTACGAGCAGTACTTC.

This chain joins TRBV6-6 and TRBJ1-4; no reliable D call. The CDR3 length is 12 residues. The germline V and J ends were trimmed by 6 bases and 8 bases, with 10 bases remaining between them. Per the germline V gene, CDR1 is MNHNY and CDR2 is SVGAGI (reference sequence). The CDR3 nucleotides are TGTGCCAGCAGCTCACCGGGGGAAAAACTGTTTTTT. Amino acid sequence: CASSSPGEKLFF.

This chain links TRBV2 with TRBJ2-2; the D gene is possibly TRBD2 (6 bases). V gave up 8 bases and J gave up 1 base, with 17 bases separating them. Germline CDR1 reads SNHLY; CDR2 reads FYNNEI. CDR3 length: 16 residues. The DNA for the CDR3 is TGTGCCAGCGACAAGGGGTTAGCGGTGAACACCGGGGAGCTGTTTTTT. As protein: CASDKGLAVNTGELFF.

The J gene is TRBJ2-1, the V gene TRBV9; 11 nucleotides line up with TRBD2. Germline loops: CDR1 SGDLS, CDR2 YYNGEE. V was clipped by 4 bases and J by 4 bases; unmatched bases: 7. The CDR3 is 16 amino acids. The CDR3 DNA follows: TGTGCCAGCAGCCCCCGACTAGCGGGGTCATACAATGAGCAGTTCTTC. Encoded protein: CASSPRLAGSYNEQFF.

The chain links TRBV7-9 to TRBJ1-5; D is unclear. Germline V gene sequence: CDR1 SEHNR, CDR2 FQNEAQ (reference sequence). Trimming removed 1 base at V and 3 bases at J, with 10 bases between. CDR3 size: 15 residues. Here the CDR3 reads CASSLGDTNNQPQHF. CDR3 nucleotides: TGTGCCAGCAGCTTAGGAGACACCAACAATCAGCCCCAGCATTTT.

The chain links TRBV7-9 to TRBJ2-1, with TRBD2 identical over 8 bases. CDR1 SEHNR and CDR2 FQNEAQ come from the germline V gene (reference sequence). J was trimmed by 5 bases and V by 7 bases; bases with no gene match: 10. The CDR3 contains 15 residues. CDR3 loop: CASTRGGAGHNEQFF. CDR3 DNA: TGTGCCAGCACCCGGGGGGGAGCTGGCCACAATGAGCAGTTCTTC.

The rearrangement links TRBV6-1 to TRBJ1-1; TRBD1 matches 8 bases. Unmatched junction bases numbered 8, after V lost 1 base and J lost 7 bases. CDR1 is MNHNS, CDR2 SASEGT, per germline. CDR3 length equals 15 residues. Here the CDR3 reads CASSEGTGRSIEAFF. The CDR3 DNA follows: TGTGCCAGCAGTGAAGGGACAGGGCGGAGCATTGAAGCTTTCTTT.

The chain is built from TRBV28 and TRBJ1-2; TRBD1 is a possible D gene (5 bases). The CDR3 sequence is 19 residues long. Germline-derived CDR1 and CDR2 are MDHEN and SYDVKM. Trimming stripped 6 bases from V and 2 bases from J, with 28 bases between. For the CDR3, the DNA is TGTGCCAGCAGGGCTGCTCGAGGGACTTACGAACCCTTAAACTATGGCTACACCTTC. Translated, it gives CASRAARGTYEPLNYGYTF.